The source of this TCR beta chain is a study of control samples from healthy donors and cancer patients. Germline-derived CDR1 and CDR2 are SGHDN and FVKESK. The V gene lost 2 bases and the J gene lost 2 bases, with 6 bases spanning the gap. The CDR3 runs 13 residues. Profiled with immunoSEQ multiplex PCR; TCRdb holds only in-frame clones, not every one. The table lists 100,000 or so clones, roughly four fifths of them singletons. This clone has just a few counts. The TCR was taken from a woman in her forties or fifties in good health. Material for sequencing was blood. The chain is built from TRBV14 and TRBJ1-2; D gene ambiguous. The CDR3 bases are TGTGCCAGCAGCCAATTTATCAACTATGGCTACACCTTC. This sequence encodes CASSQFINYGYTF.